This T cell receptor (beta chain) was observed in a study of shared clonotypes between healthy human individuals. General study points: In contrast to clonotypes shared by all four donors, non-shared clonotypes had lower generation probabilities. Rarefaction revealed incomplete sorted-subset sequencing despite large depth.

Remarks on this clone: Its antigen is undetermined.

With V trimmed by 0 bases and J by 5 bases, 5 bases remained unmatched. The CDR3 sequence is 15 residues long. The germline V gene has CDR1 GTSNPN and CDR2 SVGIG (reference sequence). The material for each subset, its genomic DNA, was split evenly across several immunoSEQ plates. Repertoires were generated with immunoSEQ multiplex PCR, while TCRdb's copy carries only in-frame clones and drops some. The table has over a million clones, around 75% seen once; the top ten hold approximately 1.5%. The sample was memory CD4+ T cells sorted from blood. Stated subset: CD45RA-negative fraction. The chain employs TRBV30 and TRBJ2-2; the match to TRBD1 covers 8 bases. The TCR comes from a man younger than 35 in good health. CDR3 residues: CAWSVGRGHTGELFF. The CDR3 coding sequence is TGTGCCTGGAGTGTTGGCAGGGGGCATACCGGGGAGCTGTTTTTT. The full variable domain, with the rest looked up from reference TRBV30 and TRBJ2-2, is SQTIHQWPATLVQPVGSPLSLECTVEGTSNPNLYWYRQAAGRGLQLLFYSVGIGQISSEVPQNLSASRPQDRQFILSSKKLLLSDSGFYLCAWSVGRGHTGELFFGEGSRLTVL.